The 24 T cell receptor beta chains given below trace back to one sample, sequenced in a study of T-cell reconstitution after alpha-beta-depleted transplantation in children. TCRbeta library preparation incorporated unique molecular identifiers. TCRdb recomputed calls from the PCR reads with MiXCR, one row per CDR3 protein. This sample has about 580,000 distinct CDR3 sequences, with more than 20% found just once. The sample consisted of PBMCs, mostly from graft donor cells, taken 360 days after TCRalphabeta/CD19-depleted stem cell transplant. These receptors were taken from a boy younger than two who had a stem cell transplant for acute myeloid leukemia, so the T cells may come from the graft donor.

J is TRBJ2-7 and V is TRBV11-2, with D unresolved. The germline V and J ends were trimmed by 3 bases and 3 bases, with 6 bases remaining between them. Germline V gene sequence: CDR1 SGHAT, CDR2 FQNNGV. There are 12 residues in the CDR3. The CDR3, as DNA: TGTGCCAGCAGCTTTACCTACTACGAGCAGTACGTC. Encoded protein: CASSFTYYEQYV.

This clonotype was observed at least ten times. V is TRBV29-1 and J is TRBJ2-5, with 9 bases aligning to TRBD1. This CDR3 has 12 residues. Unmatched junction bases numbered 5, after V lost 7 bases and J lost 5 bases. CDR1 is SQVTM, CDR2 ANQGSEA, per germline. CDR3 loop: CSAITGGETQYF. CDR3 DNA sequence: TGCAGCGCGATTACAGGGGGCGAGACCCAGTACTTC.

The V call is TRBV25-1, the J call TRBJ2-3, with TRBD1 matching 9 bases. Trimming cost V 1 base and J 3 bases; bases outside gene matches: 2. The CDR3 is 15 residues long. Germline V gives CDR1 MGHDK, CDR2 SYGVNS. The CDR3 loop reads CASSEFGTGTDTQYF. In DNA form, the CDR3 reads TGTGCCAGCAGTGAATTCGGGACAGGGACAGATACGCAGTATTTT.

With regard to this clonotype: A read error is likely, as this CDR3 ends without the conserved phenylalanine or tryptophan. This rearrangement joins TRBV29-1 to TRBJ1-2; D is unclear. CDR3 size: 12 residues. Germline assignment: CDR1 SQVTM and CDR2 ANQGSEA. V was cut by 2 bases and J by 8 bases, with 12 bases left in between. Here the CDR3 reads CSVELQSRGYTV. The CDR3 DNA reads as TGCAGCGTTGAATTACAGAGTCGAGGCTACACCGTC.

The chain has TRBV6-5 and TRBJ2-1; D call uncertain. V dropped 4 bases and J dropped 6 bases, with 16 bases sitting between them. The CDR3 is 15 residues long. Germline V gene lookup returns CDR1 MNHEY and CDR2 SVGAGI. The CDR3 here is CASSSHYRQVNEQFF. The CDR3 coding sequence is TGTGCCAGCAGTTCTCATTACCGCCAGGTCAATGAGCAGTTCTTC.

The chain has TRBV12-3 or TRBV12-4 and TRBJ2-1; TRBD1 aligns across 9 bases. This CDR3 comprises 14 residues. Trimming took 3 bases from V and 9 from J; bases not matched to a gene: 6. The CDR3 sequence is CASSFLTGGGEQFF. CDR3 DNA: TGTGCCAGCAGTTTTCTCACAGGGGGCGGTGAGCAGTTCTTC.

The rearrangement links TRBV5-1 to TRBJ2-1, with a tentative D call TRBD1 (5 bases). CDR3 length: 14 residues. V lost 0 bases and J 8 bases, leaving 12 bases between the germline ends. Germline V gene sequence: CDR1 SGHRS, CDR2 YFSETQ. CDR3: CASSLAAGSDEQFF. For the CDR3, the DNA is TGCGCCAGCAGCTTGGCGGCAGGGTCGGATGAGCAGTTCTTC.

This clonotype has ten or more counts. The rearrangement links TRBV7-2 to TRBJ1-5, with a possible D match to TRBD1 (5 bases). Germline V lookup: CDR1 SGHTA, CDR2 FQGNSA. The CDR3 length is 15 residues. The V gene lost 5 bases and the J gene lost 1 base, with 12 bases spanning the gap. CDR3 region: CASSPQGLSNQPQHF. The CDR3 DNA sequence: TGTGCCAGCAGCCCGCAGGGTCTGAGCAATCAGCCCCAGCATTTT.

The rearrangement uses TRBV10-3 and TRBJ1-6; no firm D call. CDR1 and CDR2 (germline): ENHRY, SYGVKD. The V gene lost 0 bases and the J gene lost 11 bases, with 17 bases spanning the gap. The CDR3 has 16 amino acids. CDR3 coding DNA: TGTGCCATCAGTGAGTCGAAGGGTATGCAATTGACACCCCTCCACTTT. As protein: CAISESKGMQLTPLHF.

V is TRBV6-1 and J is TRBJ2-1, with D possibly matching TRBD1 (6 bases). V gave up 2 bases and J gave up 7 bases, with 12 bases separating them. This CDR3 region has 14 residues. The germline CDR1 and CDR2 sequences are MNHNS and SASEGT. The DNA of the CDR3 is TGTGCCAGCAGTGAATACAGGGTGGGAAATGAGCAGTTCTTC. It is translated as CASSEYRVGNEQFF.

The chain recombines TRBV12-3 or TRBV12-4 with TRBJ2-1; 8 bases fit TRBD2. There are 15 residues in the CDR3. V lost 1 base, J lost 4 bases, and 3 bases stayed unmatched. The CDR3 loop is CASSLEASGYNEQFF. In DNA, the CDR3 is TGTGCCAGCAGTTTAGAGGCTAGCGGGTACAATGAGCAGTTCTTC.

V gene TRBV6-5 combines with J gene TRBJ2-1; 7 bases agree with TRBD1. The CDR3 extends over 15 amino acids. Per germline, CDR1 MNHEY and CDR2 SVGAGI. The junction had 11 bases not matched to a gene; V was cut back by 5 bases and J by 7 bases. DNA for the CDR3: TGTGCCAGCAGTAACGGACAGGCCTTCTTAAATGAGCAGTTCTTC. Translating it yields CASSNGQAFLNEQFF.

V gene TRBV20-1 combines with J gene TRBJ1-1, with unresolved D. Trimming left V 3 bases short and J 0 bases short, with 8 bases between. This CDR3 has 13 amino acids. Germline assignment: CDR1 DFQATT and CDR2 SNEGSKA (reference sequence). The CDR3 reads CSASSTMNTEAFF. The CDR3, as DNA: TGCAGTGCTAGCAGCACCATGAACACTGAAGCTTTCTTT.

This clonotype was observed many times. This chain links TRBV20-1 with TRBJ2-1; D not certain. V was cut by 1 base and J by 6 bases, with 13 bases left in between. Germline V gives CDR1 DFQATT, CDR2 SNEGSKA (reference sequence). The CDR3 covers 14 residues. For the CDR3, the DNA is TGCAGTGCTAGAGGAGTCAGTGGGGTCAATGAGCAGTTCTTC. Translation gives CSARGVSGVNEQFF.

This CDR3 is CASSPRRLATRTDTQYF. As DNA, the CDR3 is TGCGCCAGCAGCCCACGAAGGTTGGCGACCCGCACAGATACGCAGTATTTT. This chain joins TRBV4-1 and TRBJ2-3; D is ambiguous. CDR1 and CDR2 from the germline V gene are MGHRA and YSYEKL. CDR3 length equals 17 residues. Trimming stripped 4 bases from V and 1 base from J, with 18 bases between.

The chain combines TRBV28 with TRBJ2-5; D may be TRBD2 (5 bases). This CDR3 spans 13 amino acids. Trimming stripped 5 bases from V and 3 bases from J, with 10 bases between. The V gene's germline CDR1 is MDHEN and CDR2 SYDVKM. CDR3 coding DNA: TGTGCCAGCAGTGGTGGGCGGGAAGAGACCCAGTACTTC. Translation: CASSGGREETQYF.

In its sample, this clonotype was seen a few times. V usage is TRBV18 and J usage is TRBJ2-7; 9 bases are shared with TRBD1. CDR3 length: 18 residues. Per germline, CDR1 KGHSH and CDR2 LQKENI. The ends lost 0 bases at V and 4 bases at J; junction bases unmatched: 13. The CDR3 DNA follows: TGTGCCAGCTCACCACCTGATAATGGCGGGACAGGGCTATACGAGCAGTACTTC. This translates into CASSPPDNGGTGLYEQYF.

Ten or more counts support this clonotype. This chain connects TRBV20-1 to TRBJ1-5; D gene ambiguous. The CDR3 contains 14 residues. Trimming removed 0 bases from V and 2 bases from J, with 8 bases in between. CDR1 and CDR2 (germline): DFQATT, SNEGSKA (reference sequence). The DNA for the CDR3 is TGCAGTGCTAGAGAAGGAAGTGGCAATCAGCCCCAGCATTTT. Its protein is CSAREGSGNQPQHF.

This clonotype was recorded a few times. V gene TRBV6-1 combines with J gene TRBJ1-1, with a weak D call TRBD1 (5 bases). The germline V gene has CDR1 MNHNS and CDR2 SASEGT. Deletions cut 6 bases from V and 4 bases from J, with 18 bases between. This CDR3 is 15 amino acids long. DNA for the CDR3: TGTGCCAGCAGCCCAAGTCTGGGGCTCATCACTGAAGCTTTCTTT. Translation: CASSPSLGLITEAFF.

This clonotype has a count of ten or more. This chain uses TRBV4-3 with TRBJ2-1, with 7 bases that match TRBD2. With V trimmed by 4 bases and J by 3 bases, 3 bases remained unmatched. Germline V gene sequence: CDR1 LGHNA, CDR2 YSLEER. The CDR3 has 14 residues. The CDR3 region is CASSPAGYYNEQFF. CDR3 nucleotides: TGCGCCAGCAGCCCAGCGGGGTACTACAATGAGCAGTTCTTC.

Only one count was recorded for this clonotype. This rearrangement joins TRBV10-3 to TRBJ1-3; D gene ambiguous. Germline-derived CDR1 and CDR2 are ENHRY and SYGVKD. The CDR3 is 15 residues long. V was pared by 8 bases and J by 0 bases, with 14 bases between. The CDR3: CAISPRRSSGNTIYF. Written as DNA, the CDR3 is TGTGCCATCTCCCCCCGCAGGAGCTCTGGAAACACCATATATTTT.

This clonotype was picked up many times. The rearrangement links TRBV4-3 to TRBJ2-7; TRBD1 agrees at 12 bases. Germline V gene sequence: CDR1 LGHNA, CDR2 YSLEER. This CDR3 has 16 amino acids. V dropped 1 base and J dropped 6; count of bases not matched to a gene: 7. For the CDR3, the DNA is TGCGCCAGCAGCCAAGCGTATCCGGGACAGGGGGCCGAGCAGTACTTC. Translated, it gives CASSQAYPGQGAEQYF.

The chain combines TRBV3-1 with TRBJ2-7; D is undetermined. Deletions cut 4 bases from V and 1 base from J, with 11 bases between. The V gene's germline CDR1 is LGHDT and CDR2 YNNKEL (reference sequence). The CDR3 extends over 14 amino acids. CDR3 amino acids: CASSPGVTSYEQYF. CDR3 sequence (DNA): TGTGCCAGCAGCCCAGGAGTTACGTCCTACGAGCAGTACTTC.

This clonotype was found a few times. V and J are TRBV28 and TRBJ2-5; weak D call: TRBD1 (6 bases). The CDR3 spans 16 residues. V lost 5 bases to trimming and J lost 5 bases, with 21 bases between them. Per germline, CDR1 MDHEN and CDR2 SYDVKM. CDR3 bases: TGTGCCAGCAGTGAACGAGCCTGGACAGTCGGGGAGACCCAGTACTTC. It is translated as CASSERAWTVGETQYF. Using reference TRBV28 and TRBJ2-5 for the parts outside the CDR3, the full variable domain is DVKVTQSSRYLVKRTGEKVFLECVQDMDHENMFWYRQDPGLGLRLIYFSYDVKMKEKGDIPEGYSVSREKKERFSLILESASTNQTSMYLCASSERAWTVGETQYFGPGTRLLVL.